This is a list of T cell receptor beta chains from one sample in a study of long-term antiretroviral therapy in people with HIV. Using immunoSEQ multiplex PCR, the repertoire was profiled, and TCRdb retains in-frame clones only, with some absent. In the table there are about 20,000 clones, 76% of which are singletons. The sequenced sample was unsorted PBMCs, obtained about 2.6 years before starting antiretroviral therapy. The receptors here all came from a woman in her fifties or sixties with HIV. The CDR3 runs from the conserved cysteine through the conserved F or W. A D gene is named only where the DNA matches it firmly. Only part of the rows carry a size: once, few, many, or a class if the clone is expanded.

V gene: TRBV2; CDR3 length: 13; clone size: .; D gene: TRBD2; J gene: TRBJ2-3; CDR3 protein: CASRLAGVDTQYF; CDR3 DNA: TGTGCCAGCAGACTAGCGGGGGTAGATACGCAGTATTTT
V gene: TRBV5-1; CDR3 length: 16; clone size: .; D gene: TRBD1; J gene: TRBJ1-2; CDR3 protein: CASSLGDRGKVGGYTF; CDR3 DNA: TGCGCCAGCAGCTTGGGGGACAGGGGAAAGGTCGGTGGCTACACCTTC
V gene: TRBV30; CDR3 length: 11; clone size: .; D gene: .; J gene: TRBJ2-2; CDR3 protein: CAWTDGRELFF; CDR3 DNA: TGTGCCTGGACAGATGGGCGGGAGCTGTTTTTT
V gene: TRBV30; CDR3 length: 15; clone size: .; D gene: .; J gene: TRBJ1-3; CDR3 protein: CACLKGVSSGNTIYF; CDR3 DNA: TGTGCCTGCCTAAAGGGGGTGTCCTCTGGAAACACCATATATTTT
V gene: TRBV9; CDR3 length: 14; clone size: few; D gene: .; J gene: TRBJ1-3; CDR3 protein: CASSVEGAGNTIYF; CDR3 DNA: TGTGCCAGCAGCGTAGAAGGGGCAGGAAACACCATATATTTT
V gene: TRBV5-1; CDR3 length: 14; clone size: .; D gene: TRBD1; J gene: TRBJ1-1; CDR3 protein: CASSWQTGGTEAFF; CDR3 DNA: TGCGCCAGCAGCTGGCAGACAGGGGGCACTGAAGCTTTCTTT
V gene: TRBV19; CDR3 length: 20; clone size: .; D gene: TRBD1; J gene: TRBJ2-2; CDR3 protein: CASTQSPVVTGGEIAGELFF; CDR3 DNA: TGTGCCAGTACACAATCGCCGGTCGTGACAGGGGGTGAGATAGCCGGGGAGCTGTTTTTT
V gene: TRBV27; CDR3 length: 13; clone size: .; D gene: .; J gene: TRBJ1-2; CDR3 protein: CASSLQGNYGYTF; CDR3 DNA: TGTGCCAGCAGTTTACAAGGGAACTATGGCTACACCTTC
V gene: TRBV7-9; CDR3 length: 19; clone size: .; D gene: .; J gene: TRBJ2-6; CDR3 protein: CASSSYRGGFPAGANVLTF; CDR3 DNA: TGTGCCAGCAGCTCGTACAGGGGAGGATTTCCGGCTGGGGCCAACGTCCTGACTTTC
V gene: TRBV5-1; CDR3 length: 15; clone size: once; D gene: .; J gene: TRBJ1-2; CDR3 protein: CASSLGPTGLYGYTF; CDR3 DNA: TGCGCCAGCAGCTTAGGGCCTACAGGTCTCTATGGCTACACCTTC
V gene: TRBV30; CDR3 length: 13; clone size: .; D gene: .; J gene: TRBJ1-2; CDR3 protein: CAWIEASDYGYTF; CDR3 DNA: TGTGCCTGGATAGAGGCTAGTGATTATGGCTACACCTTC
V gene: TRBV29-1; CDR3 length: 12; clone size: .; D gene: .; J gene: TRBJ2-1; CDR3 protein: CSVGQTGNEQFF; CDR3 DNA: TGCAGCGTCGGACAGACCGGCAATGAGCAGTTCTTC
V gene: TRBV18; CDR3 length: 14; clone size: .; D gene: .; J gene: TRBJ2-5; CDR3 protein: CASSPVAGQETQYF; CDR3 DNA: TGTGCCAGCTCACCGGTAGCAGGGCAAGAGACCCAGTACTTC
V gene: TRBV2; CDR3 length: 11; clone size: .; D gene: .; J gene: TRBJ1-1; CDR3 protein: CATLQVTEAFF; CDR3 DNA: TGTGCCACCCTACAGGTCACTGAAGCTTTCTTT
V gene: TRBV4-1; CDR3 length: 14; clone size: .; D gene: TRBD2; J gene: TRBJ2-1; CDR3 protein: CASTSGGLNNEQFF; CDR3 DNA: TGCGCCAGTACCAGCGGGGGGCTTAACAATGAGCAGTTCTTC
V gene: TRBV5-6; CDR3 length: 16; clone size: .; D gene: .; J gene: TRBJ1-2; CDR3 protein: CASSILTPAGGNGYTF; CDR3 DNA: TGTGCCAGCAGCATCCTGACCCCCGCCGGGGGAAATGGCTACACCTTC
V gene: TRBV11-3; CDR3 length: 11; clone size: .; D gene: .; J gene: TRBJ2-1; CDR3 protein: CASSFGDEQFF; CDR3 DNA: TGTGCCAGCAGCTTTGGGGATGAGCAGTTCTTC
V gene: TRBV7-3; CDR3 length: 12; clone size: .; D gene: .; J gene: TRBJ2-2; CDR3 protein: CASSRNTGELFF; CDR3 DNA: TGTGCCAGCAGCCGGAACACCGGGGAGCTGTTTTTT
V gene: TRBV5-6; CDR3 length: 15; clone size: few; D gene: TRBD1; J gene: TRBJ1-1; CDR3 protein: CASSLGTEWGTEAFF; CDR3 DNA: TGTGCCAGCAGCCTCGGGACAGAGTGGGGCACTGAAGCTTTCTTT
V gene: TRBV5-1; CDR3 length: 15; clone size: few; D gene: TRBD2; J gene: TRBJ2-7; CDR3 protein: CASRQGLAGGSEQYF; CDR3 DNA: TGCGCCAGCAGACAAGGACTAGCGGGGGGGAGCGAGCAGTACTTC
V gene: TRBV19; CDR3 length: 14; clone size: .; D gene: TRBD1; J gene: TRBJ1-5; CDR3 protein: CASTTGTVYQPQHF; CDR3 DNA: TGTGCCAGCACCACCGGGACAGTATATCAGCCCCAGCATTTT
V gene: TRBV5-1; CDR3 length: 15; clone size: .; D gene: TRBD1; J gene: TRBJ1-6; CDR3 protein: CASSSQGAEGSPLHF; CDR3 DNA: TGCGCCAGCAGCTCACAGGGGGCTGAGGGCTCACCCCTCCACTTT
V gene: TRBV10-1; CDR3 length: 16; clone size: .; D gene: .; J gene: TRBJ2-1; CDR3 protein: CASSESRGSSYNEQFF; CDR3 DNA: TGCGCCAGCAGTGAGTCGCGGGGCAGCTCCTACAATGAGCAGTTCTTC
V gene: TRBV2; CDR3 length: 11; clone size: few; D gene: .; J gene: TRBJ2-7; CDR3 protein: CATGQVYEQYF; CDR3 DNA: TGTGCCACCGGACAAGTCTACGAGCAGTACTTC
V gene: TRBV18; CDR3 length: 14; clone size: .; D gene: .; J gene: TRBJ1-2; CDR3 protein: CASSLDNPNYGYTF; CDR3 DNA: TGTGCCAGCTCTCTCGACAATCCCAACTATGGCTACACCTTC
V gene: TRBV29-1; CDR3 length: 16; clone size: .; D gene: TRBD1; J gene: TRBJ2-2; CDR3 protein: CSVDTGDGPNTGELFF; CDR3 DNA: TGCAGCGTTGATACAGGGGACGGCCCGAACACCGGGGAGCTGTTTTTT
V gene: TRBV27; CDR3 length: 14; clone size: .; D gene: .; J gene: TRBJ1-2; CDR3 protein: CASSLRRENYGYTF; CDR3 DNA: TGTGCCAGCAGTTTAAGGAGGGAGAACTATGGCTACACCTTC
V gene: TRBV7-9; CDR3 length: 13; clone size: few; D gene: .; J gene: TRBJ1-6; CDR3 protein: CASRDPADSPLHF; CDR3 DNA: TGTGCCAGCAGGGATCCCGCGGATTCACCCCTCCACTTT
V gene: TRBV6-1; CDR3 length: 15; clone size: .; D gene: .; J gene: TRBJ1-2; CDR3 protein: CASSEALWGAYGYTF; CDR3 DNA: TGTGCCAGCAGTGAAGCGCTTTGGGGGGCCTATGGCTACACCTTC
V gene: TRBV5-3; CDR3 length: 15; clone size: .; D gene: TRBD2; J gene: TRBJ2-5; CDR3 protein: CARSSIAGGQETQYF; CDR3 DNA: TGTGCCAGAAGCTCAATAGCGGGGGGGCAGGAGACCCAGTACTTC
V gene: TRBV29-1; CDR3 length: 13; clone size: once; D gene: .; J gene: TRBJ2-2; CDR3 protein: CSVRPRDGGELFF; CDR3 DNA: TGCAGCGTCAGACCGAGGGATGGCGGGGAGCTGTTTTTT
V gene: TRBV19; CDR3 length: 14; clone size: .; D gene: .; J gene: TRBJ1-1; CDR3 protein: CASSINGVNTEAFF; CDR3 DNA: TGTGCCAGTAGTATAAATGGAGTGAACACTGAAGCTTTCTTT
V gene: TRBV6-4; CDR3 length: 12; clone size: .; D gene: .; J gene: TRBJ1-2; CDR3 protein: CASSDGDLGYTF; CDR3 DNA: TGTGCCAGCAGTGATGGTGACCTGGGCTACACCTTC
V gene: TRBV10-3; CDR3 length: 13; clone size: .; D gene: .; J gene: TRBJ1-5; CDR3 protein: CAISEGANQPQHF; CDR3 DNA: TGTGCCATCAGTGAGGGGGCCAATCAGCCCCAGCATTTT
V gene: TRBV30; CDR3 length: 13; clone size: .; D gene: .; J gene: TRBJ2-5; CDR3 protein: CAWSVQEGETQYF; CDR3 DNA: TGTGCCTGGAGTGTACAAGAAGGAGAGACCCAGTACTTC
V gene: TRBV28; CDR3 length: 13; clone size: .; D gene: .; J gene: TRBJ1-5; CDR3 protein: CASSPYSNQPQHF; CDR3 DNA: TGTGCCAGCAGCCCCTATAGCAATCAGCCCCAGCATTTT
V gene: TRBV4-1; CDR3 length: 19; clone size: .; D gene: .; J gene: TRBJ1-6; CDR3 protein: CASSQDHGLGISYNSPLHF; CDR3 DNA: TGCGCCAGCAGCCAAGATCATGGGTTGGGAATCTCCTATAATTCACCCCTCCACTTT
V gene: TRBV7-6; CDR3 length: 13; clone size: .; D gene: .; J gene: TRBJ2-3; CDR3 protein: CASSPELADTQYF; CDR3 DNA: TGTGCCAGCAGCCCCGAGTTAGCAGATACGCAGTATTTT
V gene: TRBV5-1; CDR3 length: 15; clone size: .; D gene: .; J gene: TRBJ1-1; CDR3 protein: CASSLEGSVNTEAFF; CDR3 DNA: TGCGCCAGCAGCTTGGAAGGCAGCGTGAACACTGAAGCTTTCTTT
V gene: TRBV11-1; CDR3 length: 16; clone size: .; D gene: TRBD2; J gene: TRBJ2-2; CDR3 protein: CASSLRTSVNNGELFF; CDR3 DNA: TGTGCCAGCAGCTTGAGGACTAGCGTTAACAATGGGGAGCTGTTTTTT
V gene: TRBV7-3; CDR3 length: 14; clone size: .; D gene: .; J gene: TRBJ2-5; CDR3 protein: CASSSMGGQETQYF; CDR3 DNA: TGTGCCAGCAGCTCAATGGGGGGCCAAGAGACCCAGTACTTC
V gene: TRBV29-1; CDR3 length: 15; clone size: .; D gene: TRBD1; J gene: TRBJ1-2; CDR3 protein: CSVEGAGRDRSGYTF; CDR3 DNA: TGCAGCGTTGAGGGGGCCGGGCGGGACAGAAGTGGCTACACCTTC
V gene: TRBV12-5; CDR3 length: 12; clone size: medium-sized; D gene: .; J gene: TRBJ2-2; CDR3 protein: CASGWDTGELFF; CDR3 DNA: TGTGCTAGTGGGTGGGACACCGGGGAGCTGTTTTTT
V gene: TRBV30; CDR3 length: 13; clone size: .; D gene: .; J gene: TRBJ1-1; CDR3 protein: CAWSEQMNTEAFF; CDR3 DNA: TGTGCCTGGAGTGAACAGATGAACACTGAAGCTTTCTTT
V gene: TRBV7-3; CDR3 length: 15; clone size: .; D gene: TRBD1; J gene: TRBJ1-4; CDR3 protein: CASTGQAATNEKLFF; CDR3 DNA: TGTGCCAGCACCGGACAGGCAGCAACTAATGAAAAACTGTTTTTT
V gene: TRBV19; CDR3 length: 14; clone size: few; D gene: TRBD1; J gene: TRBJ2-6; CDR3 protein: CATKDRAGANVLTF; CDR3 DNA: TGTGCCACAAAGGACAGGGCTGGGGCCAACGTCCTGACTTTC
V gene: TRBV19; CDR3 length: 16; clone size: .; D gene: .; J gene: TRBJ1-1; CDR3 protein: CASSIKWALMNTEAFF; CDR3 DNA: TGTGCCAGTAGTATAAAGTGGGCCCTCATGAACACTGAAGCTTTCTTT
V gene: TRBV5-6; CDR3 length: 15; clone size: .; D gene: .; J gene: TRBJ1-2; CDR3 protein: CASSFMQIWAGGYTF; CDR3 DNA: TGTGCCAGCAGCTTTATGCAGATTTGGGCCGGTGGCTACACCTTC
V gene: TRBV4-2; CDR3 length: 16; clone size: .; D gene: TRBD2; J gene: TRBJ2-5; CDR3 protein: CASSGTTSGGVETQYF; CDR3 DNA: TGTGCCAGCAGCGGTACGACTAGCGGGGGCGTTGAGACCCAGTACTTC
V gene: TRBV27; CDR3 length: 19; clone size: .; D gene: TRBD2; J gene: TRBJ2-3; CDR3 protein: CASSGSSGGPAWGTDTQYF; CDR3 DNA: TGTGCCAGCAGTGGTTCTAGCGGGGGCCCCGCCTGGGGCACAGATACGCAGTATTTT
V gene: TRBV5-1; CDR3 length: 19; clone size: .; D gene: .; J gene: TRBJ1-6; CDR3 protein: CASSLVPGAKSSYNSPLHF; CDR3 DNA: TGCGCCAGCAGCTTGGTTCCAGGCGCCAAAAGCTCCTATAATTCACCCCTCCACTTT
V gene: TRBV12-5; CDR3 length: 14; clone size: .; D gene: .; J gene: TRBJ1-1; CDR3 protein: CASGLAVSGTEAFF; CDR3 DNA: TGTGCTAGTGGTTTGGCTGTGTCGGGAACTGAAGCTTTCTTT
V gene: TRBV5-1; CDR3 length: 13; clone size: .; D gene: .; J gene: TRBJ1-1; CDR3 protein: CASGTAPNTEAFF; CDR3 DNA: TGCGCCAGCGGCACGGCCCCGAACACTGAAGCTTTCTTT
V gene: TRBV29-1; CDR3 length: 14; clone size: .; D gene: .; J gene: TRBJ1-5; CDR3 protein: CSATDGNSNQPQHF; CDR3 DNA: TGCAGCGCAACGGACGGCAATAGCAATCAGCCCCAGCATTTT
V gene: TRBV5-5; CDR3 length: 13; clone size: .; D gene: .; J gene: TRBJ2-3; CDR3 protein: CASSSRAPDTQYF; CDR3 DNA: TGTGCCAGCAGCTCGCGGGCCCCAGATACGCAGTATTTT